These 10 T cell receptor beta chains were sequenced from one sample in a study of neoadjuvant nivolumab and ipilimumab in lung cancer (dated by TCRdb to 2020 to 2021). Receptor libraries were prepared by the immunoSEQ multiplex PCR assay. Sourced from immuneACCESS, this table was stored by TCRdb with only in-frame sequences that have V and J called. A share of the clones is absent; for the studies checked, an unresolved V gene accounts for under half, and the remainder has no known explanation. The sample has some 43,000 clones on record, approximately 90% of them singletons. The ten largest clones capture under 4.5% of the sample. The time point label corresponds to: pretherapy, before neoadjuvant immune checkpoint inhibitors. This material consisted of blood, taken before neoadjuvant nivolumab, alone or with ipilimumab. These receptors were collected from an adult with non-small cell lung cancer. Some clones in this sample may be carry-over from other donors' samples.

V is TRBV11-2 and J is TRBJ2-2; TRBD2 aligns across 12 bases. This CDR3 comprises 18 residues. The germline V gene encodes CDR1 SGHAT and CDR2 FQNNGV. The V segment lost 4 bases and the J segment 8 bases; nucleotides outside the gene matches: 14. The CDR3 DNA reads TGTGCCAGCAGCTCGTGGAAGACTAGCGGGAGAATTAGGGGGGAGCTGTTTTTT. It translates to CASSSWKTSGRIRGELFF.

The genes are TRBV5-1 and TRBJ2-5; 10 nucleotides match TRBD2. This CDR3 has 19 residues. CDR1 SGHRS and CDR2 YFSETQ come from the germline V gene. V shed 4 bases and J 2 bases; nucleotides not matched to a gene: 17. The CDR3 here is CASSHLPKATSGWQETQYF. The CDR3 DNA reads TGCGCCAGCAGCCACCTCCCAAAGGCGACTAGCGGGTGGCAAGAGACCCAGTACTTC.

CDR3 region: CASSPADGPYGYTF. CDR3 nucleotide sequence: TGTGCCAGCTCACCGGCGGACGGACCCTATGGCTACACCTTC. This rearrangement joins TRBV18 to TRBJ1-2; D uncertain. Trimming removed 3 bases at V and 4 bases at J, with 12 bases between. Germline CDR1 and CDR2: KGHSH and LQKENI. This CDR3 has 14 amino acids.

This clone has a handful of counts. This chain links TRBV2 with TRBJ2-1; 10 positions match TRBD2. Losses at the gene ends were 7 bases for V and 4 bases for J; bases not matched to a gene: 1. This CDR3 is built from 13 residues. CDR1 is SNHLY, CDR2 FYNNEI, per germline. The CDR3: CASKLAGYNEQFF. In nucleotides, the CDR3 is TGTGCCAGCAAACTAGCGGGATACAATGAGCAGTTCTTC.

This clone came up once. The chain couples TRBV29-1 to TRBJ2-1; D is unresolved. This CDR3 is 14 amino acids long. V gave up 6 bases and J gave up 6 bases, with 18 bases separating them. The V gene's germline CDR1 is SQVTM and CDR2 ANQGSEA. In DNA, the CDR3 is TGCAGCGTAGGTGCAAAGACAACGGCCAATGAGCAGTTCTTC. Protein product: CSVGAKTTANEQFF.

This clone showed up just once. V and J are TRBV7-8 and TRBJ2-7, with D perhaps assigned TRBD1 or TRBD2 (5 bases each). Germline V gene sequence: CDR1 SGHVS, CDR2 FQNEAQ. CDR3 size: 16 residues. V lost 5 bases to trimming and J lost 4 bases, with 21 bases between them. CDR3 region: CASSAAPAPGQYEQYF. The CDR3 coding sequence is TGTGCCAGCAGCGCAGCACCGGCACCGGGGCAATACGAGCAGTACTTC.

This clone has just one count. V is TRBV19 and J is TRBJ1-5, with a weak D call TRBD1 (5 bases). The CDR3 has 15 amino acids. Germline V lookup: CDR1 LNHDA, CDR2 SQIVND (reference sequence). Trimming took 8 bases from V and 5 from J, leaving 19 bases between them. The CDR3 protein is CASGLPGRADQPQHF. CDR3 DNA: TGTGCCAGTGGCTTGCCGGGACGAGCAGATCAGCCCCAGCATTTT. Full variable domain (outside the CDR3, taken from reference TRBV19 and TRBJ1-5): DGGITQSPKYLFRKEGQNVTLSCEQNLNHDAMYWYRQDPGQGLRLIYYSQIVNDFQKGDIAEGYSVSREKKESFPLTVTSAQKNPTAFYLCASGLPGRADQPQHFGDGTRLSIL.

V is TRBV6-5 and J is TRBJ2-1; 12 positions match TRBD2. Germline V lookup: CDR1 MNHEY, CDR2 SVGAGI. The trim removed 2 bases at V and 6 bases at J, leaving 2 bases unmatched. The CDR3 is 15 amino acids. The CDR3 sequence: CASSYLAGGPNEQFF. CDR3 bases: TGTGCCAGCAGTTACCTAGCGGGAGGGCCCAATGAGCAGTTCTTC.

V and J are TRBV7-9 and TRBJ2-2; D gene unclear. V was cut by 0 bases and J by 5 bases, with 7 bases left in between. The CDR3 has 14 amino acids. Germline CDR1 and CDR2: SEHNR and FQNEAQ (reference sequence). CDR3 nucleotide sequence: TGTGCCAGCAGCTTAGCACTCCAGACCGGGGAGCTGTTTTTT. This sequence encodes CASSLALQTGELFF.

For this clone: Relative to the germline gene, one junction end is altered; a read error may explain this. The V call is TRBV7-7, the J call TRBJ2-3; D gene uncertain. The CDR3 has 15 residues. Germline V CDR1 and CDR2: SSHAT, FNYEAQ (reference sequence). CDR3: CASSLGRMSTDTQYF. The CDR3 nucleotides are TGTGCTAGCAGCCTTGGGCGGATGAGCACAGATACGCAGTATTTT.